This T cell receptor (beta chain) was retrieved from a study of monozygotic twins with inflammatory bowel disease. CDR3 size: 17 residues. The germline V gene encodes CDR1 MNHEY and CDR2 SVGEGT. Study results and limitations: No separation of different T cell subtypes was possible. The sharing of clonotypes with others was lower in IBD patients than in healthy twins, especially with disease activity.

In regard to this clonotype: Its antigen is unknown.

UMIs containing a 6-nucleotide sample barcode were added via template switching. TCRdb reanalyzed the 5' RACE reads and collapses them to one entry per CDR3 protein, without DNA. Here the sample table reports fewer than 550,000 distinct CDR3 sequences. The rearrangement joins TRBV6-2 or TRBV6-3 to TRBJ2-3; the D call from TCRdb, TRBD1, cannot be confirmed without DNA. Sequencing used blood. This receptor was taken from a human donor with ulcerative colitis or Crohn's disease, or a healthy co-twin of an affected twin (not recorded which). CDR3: CASSYRPQGAHTDTQYF.